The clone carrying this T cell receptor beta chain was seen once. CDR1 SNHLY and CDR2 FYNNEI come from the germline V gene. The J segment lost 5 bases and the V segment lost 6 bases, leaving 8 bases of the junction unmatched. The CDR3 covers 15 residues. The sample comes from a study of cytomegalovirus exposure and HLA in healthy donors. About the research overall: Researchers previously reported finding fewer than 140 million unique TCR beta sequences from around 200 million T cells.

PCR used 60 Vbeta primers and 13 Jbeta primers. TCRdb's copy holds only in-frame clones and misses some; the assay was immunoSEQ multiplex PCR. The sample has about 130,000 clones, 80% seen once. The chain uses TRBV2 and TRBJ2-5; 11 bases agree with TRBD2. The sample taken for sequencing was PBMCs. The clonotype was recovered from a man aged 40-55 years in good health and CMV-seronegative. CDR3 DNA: TGTGCCAGCAGCACTAGACTAGCGGGGTTTGAGACCCAGTACTTC. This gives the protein CASSTRLAGFETQYF.